The 8 T cell receptor beta chains below were found in one sample sequenced in a study of vaccination and CD4 T cells after COVID-19. Treatment meaning: roughly 11-day PBMC culture with coronavirus spike peptide pools or control peptides (ViraFEST assay). Oncomine TCR Beta short-read sequencing was applied to DNA from cultured CD4+ T cells. TCRdb re-derived calls from the PCR reads in MiXCR, one entry per CDR3 protein. The sample lists 14,000 or so distinct CDR3 sequences, approximately 60% seen once, with 6.2% in the top ten. These TCRs are of unknown antigen specificity. Sequences were obtained from CD4+ T cells from blood, cultured in vitro. The receptor set was obtained from a human donor who had recovered from COVID-19.

The chain carries TRBV2 and TRBJ2-5, with D perhaps given as TRBD1 or TRBD2 (5 bases each). This CDR3 region has 13 residues. Trimming left V 2 bases short and J 3 bases short, with 7 bases between. Germline values: CDR1 SNHLY, CDR2 FYNNEI. This chain's CDR3 is CASSEMGEETQYF. The CDR3, as DNA: TGTGCCAGCAGTGAAATGGGGGAAGAGACCCAGTACTTC. The complete variable domain, with remaining parts taken from reference TRBV2 and TRBJ2-5, reads EPEVTQTPSHQVTQMGQEVILRCVPISNHLYFYWYRQILGQKVEFLVSFYNNEISEKSEIFDDQFSVERPDGSNFTLKIRSTKLEDSAMYFCASSEMGEETQYFGPGTRLLVL.

This clonotype was observed once. The chain carries TRBV2 and TRBJ1-2; TRBD1 might be the D (5 bases). V dropped 6 bases and J dropped 0 bases, with 8 bases sitting between them. Germline CDR1 SNHLY, CDR2 FYNNEI. CDR3 length equals 13 residues. CDR3 in amino acids: CASRKGPNYGYTF. CDR3 nucleotide sequence: TGTGCCAGCAGGAAGGGACCTAACTATGGCTACACCTTC.

The chain recombines TRBV6-1 with TRBJ2-7, with 7 bases fitting TRBD2. This CDR3 has 13 residues. Trimming took 7 bases from V and 4 from J; bases not matched to a gene: 7. Germline lookup yields CDR1 MNHNS and CDR2 SASEGT. This CDR3 reads CASIQNGGYEQYF. CDR3 nucleotides: TGTGCCAGCATTCAGAACGGGGGGTACGAGCAGTACTTC.

V is TRBV4-2 and J is TRBJ2-2; D gene unclear. Germline-derived CDR1 and CDR2 are LGHNA and YNFKEQ. Trimming removed 5 bases at V and 0 bases at J, with 13 bases between. The CDR3 has 16 residues. The chain's CDR3 is CASSTSKGTNTGELFF. CDR3 bases: TGTGCCAGCAGCACGTCGAAGGGCACGAACACCGGGGAGCTGTTTTTT.

The gene calls are TRBV7-8 and TRBJ1-2, with unresolved D. Between the trimmed V and J ends, which lost 2 bases and 1 base, there was a span of 8 bases. CDR1 is SGHVS and CDR2 is FQNEAQ in the germline V gene. The length of the CDR3 is 14 residues. CDR3 nucleotide sequence: TGTGCCAGCAGCTTATCCTCCGGTAACTATGGCTACACCTTC. It is translated as CASSLSSGNYGYTF.

The chain uses TRBV20-1 and TRBJ2-1, with D possibly being TRBD2 (5 bases). The CDR3 is 15 residues long. Germline V gene lookup returns CDR1 DFQATT and CDR2 SNEGSKA (reference sequence). Trimming took 3 bases from V and 4 from J, leaving 16 bases between them. The CDR3 loop is CSASQRLARYNEQFF. The CDR3 nucleotides read TGCAGTGCTAGTCAGCGTCTAGCACGATACAATGAGCAGTTCTTC.

J is TRBJ1-2 and V is TRBV28; 9 bases map to TRBD1. The CDR3 has 14 amino acids. Germline V gene sequence: CDR1 MDHEN, CDR2 SYDVKM. V trimming: 3 bases; J trimming: 8 bases; junction bases outside the gene matches: 7. The CDR3 loop is CASSFGQGRGGYTF. In DNA, the CDR3 is TGTGCCAGCAGTTTTGGACAGGGGCGCGGAGGCTACACCTTC.

In its sample, this clonotype was seen a few times. The chain combines TRBV20-1 with TRBJ2-3; unclear D gene. Between the trimmed V and J ends, which lost 4 bases and 4 bases, there was a span of 15 bases. This CDR3 is 14 amino acids long. CDR1 DFQATT and CDR2 SNEGSKA come from the germline V gene (reference sequence). The CDR3 sequence is CSAKDAVVADTQYF. CDR3 in DNA: TGCAGTGCTAAGGACGCAGTCGTCGCAGATACGCAGTATTTT.